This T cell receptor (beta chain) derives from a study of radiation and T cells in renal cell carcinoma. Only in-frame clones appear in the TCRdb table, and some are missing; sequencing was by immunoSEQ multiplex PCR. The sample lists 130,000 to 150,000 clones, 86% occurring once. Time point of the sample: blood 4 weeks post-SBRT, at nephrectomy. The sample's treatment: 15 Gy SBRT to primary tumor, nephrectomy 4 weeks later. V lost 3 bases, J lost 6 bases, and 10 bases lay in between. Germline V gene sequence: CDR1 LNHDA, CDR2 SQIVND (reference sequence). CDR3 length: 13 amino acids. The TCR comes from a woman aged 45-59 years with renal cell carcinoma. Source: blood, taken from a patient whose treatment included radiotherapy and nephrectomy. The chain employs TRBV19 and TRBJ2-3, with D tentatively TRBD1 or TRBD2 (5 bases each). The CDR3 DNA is TGTGCCAGTAGTATTCGAGGGGAGGATACGCAGTATTTT. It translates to CASSIRGEDTQYF.